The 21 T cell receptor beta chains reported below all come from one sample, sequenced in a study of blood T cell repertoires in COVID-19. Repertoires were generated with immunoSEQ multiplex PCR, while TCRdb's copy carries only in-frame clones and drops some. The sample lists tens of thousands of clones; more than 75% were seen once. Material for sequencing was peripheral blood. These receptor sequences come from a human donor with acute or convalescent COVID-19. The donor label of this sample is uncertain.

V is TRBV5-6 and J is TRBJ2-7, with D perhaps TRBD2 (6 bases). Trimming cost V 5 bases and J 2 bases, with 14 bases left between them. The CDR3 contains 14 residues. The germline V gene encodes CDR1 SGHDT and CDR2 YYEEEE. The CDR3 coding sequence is TGTGCCAGCAGTCTTTCGGGAGTCACCTACGAGCAGTACTTC. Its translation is CASSLSGVTYEQYF.

As DNA, the CDR3 is TGTGCCAGCAGCTTGGGACCGGGACAGGGCCCCAATGAGCAGTTCTTC. Protein sequence: CASSLGPGQGPNEQFF. V gene TRBV7-6 combines with J gene TRBJ2-1; 9 bases align to TRBD1. Germline V gene sequence: CDR1 SGHVS, CDR2 FNYEAQ. CDR3 length equals 16 residues. The V gene end was trimmed by 3 bases and the J gene end by 6 bases; junction bases not matched to a gene: 9.

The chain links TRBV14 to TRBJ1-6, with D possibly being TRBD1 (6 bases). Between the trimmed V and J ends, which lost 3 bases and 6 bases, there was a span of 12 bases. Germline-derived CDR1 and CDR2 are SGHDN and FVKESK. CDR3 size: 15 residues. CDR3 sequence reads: CASSQDSLVNSPLHF. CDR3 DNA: TGTGCCAGCAGCCAGGACAGCCTAGTTAATTCACCCCTCCACTTT.

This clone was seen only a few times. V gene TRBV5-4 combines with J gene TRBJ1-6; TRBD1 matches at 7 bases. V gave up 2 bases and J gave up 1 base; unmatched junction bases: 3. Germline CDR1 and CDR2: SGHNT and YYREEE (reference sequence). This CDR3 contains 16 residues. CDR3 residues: CASSLQGLSYNSPLHF. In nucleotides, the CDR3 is TGTGCCAGCAGCTTACAGGGGCTATCCTATAATTCACCCCTCCACTTT.

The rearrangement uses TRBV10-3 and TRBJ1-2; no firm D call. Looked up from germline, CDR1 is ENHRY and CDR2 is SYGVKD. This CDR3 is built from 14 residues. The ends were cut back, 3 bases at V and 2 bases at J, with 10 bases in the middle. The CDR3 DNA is TGTGCCATCAGTGATTTTGCCGGGAACTATGGCTACACCTTC. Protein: CAISDFAGNYGYTF.

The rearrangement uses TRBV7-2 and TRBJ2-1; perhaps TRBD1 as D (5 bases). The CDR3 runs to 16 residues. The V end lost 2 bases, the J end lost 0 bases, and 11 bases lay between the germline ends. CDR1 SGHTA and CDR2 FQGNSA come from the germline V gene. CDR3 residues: CASSLLGQGSYNEQFF. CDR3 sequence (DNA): TGTGCCAGCAGCTTATTGGGCCAGGGCTCCTACAATGAGCAGTTCTTC. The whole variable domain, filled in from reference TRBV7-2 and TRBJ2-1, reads GAGVSQSPSNKVTEKGKDVELRCDPISGHTALYWYRQSLGQGLEFLIYFQGNSAPDKSGLPSDRFSAERTGGSVSTLTIQRTQQEDSAVYLCASSLLGQGSYNEQFFGPGTRLTVL.

The CDR3 DNA is TGTGCCAGTAGTTTGGGGACAGGCAAAGAGACCCAGTACTTC. Its translation is CASSLGTGKETQYF. V is TRBV19 and J is TRBJ2-5, with 8 bases aligning to TRBD1. The trim removed 5 bases at V and 3 bases at J, leaving 5 bases unmatched. The CDR3 spans 14 residues. Germline assignment: CDR1 LNHDA and CDR2 SQIVND (reference sequence). Supplemented by reference TRBV19 and TRBJ2-5, the full variable domain reads DGGITQSPKYLFRKEGQNVTLSCEQNLNHDAMYWYRQDPGQGLRLIYYSQIVNDFQKGDIAEGYSVSREKKESFPLTVTSAQKNPTAFYLCASSLGTGKETQYFGPGTRLLVL.

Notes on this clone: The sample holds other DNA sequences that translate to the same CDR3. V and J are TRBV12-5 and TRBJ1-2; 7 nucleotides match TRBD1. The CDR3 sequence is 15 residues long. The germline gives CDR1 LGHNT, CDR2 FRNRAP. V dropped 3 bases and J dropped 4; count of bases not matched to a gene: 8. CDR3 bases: TGTGCTAGTGGTTTAGTTCCAGGGGGTGGCTATGGCTACACCTTC. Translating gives CASGLVPGGGYGYTF.

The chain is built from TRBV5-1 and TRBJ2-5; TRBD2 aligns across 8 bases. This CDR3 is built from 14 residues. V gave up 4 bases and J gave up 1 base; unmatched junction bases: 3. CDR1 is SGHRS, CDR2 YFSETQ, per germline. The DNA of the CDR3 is TGCGCCAGCAGCCCGGGGGGGGTCCAAGAGACCCAGTACTTC. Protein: CASSPGGVQETQYF.

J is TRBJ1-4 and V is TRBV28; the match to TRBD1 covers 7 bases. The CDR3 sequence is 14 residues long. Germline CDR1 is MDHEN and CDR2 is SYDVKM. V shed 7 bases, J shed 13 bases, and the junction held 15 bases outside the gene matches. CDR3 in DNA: TGTGCCAGCACCTCCCCCGGGACAGTGAATGTACTGTTTTTT. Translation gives CASTSPGTVNVLFF. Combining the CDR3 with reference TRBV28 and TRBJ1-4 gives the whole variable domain DVKVTQSSRYLVKRTGEKVFLECVQDMDHENMFWYRQDPGLGLRLIYFSYDVKMKEKGDIPEGYSVSREKKERFSLILESASTNQTSMYLCASTSPGTVNVLFFGSGTQLSVL.

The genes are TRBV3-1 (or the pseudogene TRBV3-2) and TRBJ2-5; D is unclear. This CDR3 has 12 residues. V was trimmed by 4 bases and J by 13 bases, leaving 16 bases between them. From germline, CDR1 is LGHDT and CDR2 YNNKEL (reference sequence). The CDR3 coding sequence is TGTGCCAGCAGCCGCTTACCTGGCGACTTGTACTTC. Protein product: CASSRLPGDLYF.

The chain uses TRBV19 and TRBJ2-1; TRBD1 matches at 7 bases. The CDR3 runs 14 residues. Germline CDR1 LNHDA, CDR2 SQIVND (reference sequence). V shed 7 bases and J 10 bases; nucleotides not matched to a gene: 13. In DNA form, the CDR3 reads TGTGCCAGTACCACGGGACAGATTCTAGGGGAGCAGTTCTTC. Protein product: CASTTGQILGEQFF.

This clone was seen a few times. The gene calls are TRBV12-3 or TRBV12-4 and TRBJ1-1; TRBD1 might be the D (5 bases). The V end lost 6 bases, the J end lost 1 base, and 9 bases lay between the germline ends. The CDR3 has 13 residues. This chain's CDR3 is CASRWDSNTEAFF. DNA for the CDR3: TGTGCCAGCAGGTGGGACTCGAACACTGAAGCTTTCTTT.

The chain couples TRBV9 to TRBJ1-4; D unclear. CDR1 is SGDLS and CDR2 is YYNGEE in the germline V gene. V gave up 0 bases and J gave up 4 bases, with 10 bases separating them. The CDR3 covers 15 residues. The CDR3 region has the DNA TGTGCCAGCAGCGTAGGAGGGTACGTTAATGAAAAACTGTTTTTT. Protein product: CASSVGGYVNEKLFF.

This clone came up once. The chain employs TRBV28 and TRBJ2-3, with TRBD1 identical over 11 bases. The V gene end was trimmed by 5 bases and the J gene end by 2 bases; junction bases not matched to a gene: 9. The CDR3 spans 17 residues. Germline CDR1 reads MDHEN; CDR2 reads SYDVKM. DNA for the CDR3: TGTGCCAGCAGTGGACAGGGGGCCATGCTTTCCACAGATACGCAGTATTTT. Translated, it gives CASSGQGAMLSTDTQYF.

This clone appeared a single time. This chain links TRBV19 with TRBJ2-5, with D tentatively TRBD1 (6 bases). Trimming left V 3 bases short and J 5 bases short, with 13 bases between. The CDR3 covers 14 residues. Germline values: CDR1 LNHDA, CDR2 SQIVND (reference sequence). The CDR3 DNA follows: TGTGCCAGTAGTATCCAGGGGATGAGTGAGACCCAGTACTTC. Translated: CASSIQGMSETQYF.

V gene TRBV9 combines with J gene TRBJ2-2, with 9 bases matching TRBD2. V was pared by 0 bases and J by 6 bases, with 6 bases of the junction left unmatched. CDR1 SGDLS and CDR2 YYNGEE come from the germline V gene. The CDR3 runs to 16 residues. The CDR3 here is CASSVVSSGSPGELFF. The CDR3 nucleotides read TGTGCCAGCAGCGTAGTTAGTAGCGGGAGTCCCGGGGAGCTGTTTTTT.

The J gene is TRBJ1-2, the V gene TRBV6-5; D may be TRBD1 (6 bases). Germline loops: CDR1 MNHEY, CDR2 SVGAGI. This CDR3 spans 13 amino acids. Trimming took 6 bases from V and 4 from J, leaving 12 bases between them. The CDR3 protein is CASSWTDGYGYTF. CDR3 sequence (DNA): TGTGCCAGCAGCTGGACAGACGGCTATGGCTACACCTTC.

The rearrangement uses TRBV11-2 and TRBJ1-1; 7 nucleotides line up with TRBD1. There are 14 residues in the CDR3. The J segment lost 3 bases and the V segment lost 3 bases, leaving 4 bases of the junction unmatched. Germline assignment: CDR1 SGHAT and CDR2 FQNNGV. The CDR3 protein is CASSFITGDTEAFF. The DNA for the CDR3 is TGTGCCAGCAGCTTCATAACAGGGGACACTGAAGCTTTCTTT.

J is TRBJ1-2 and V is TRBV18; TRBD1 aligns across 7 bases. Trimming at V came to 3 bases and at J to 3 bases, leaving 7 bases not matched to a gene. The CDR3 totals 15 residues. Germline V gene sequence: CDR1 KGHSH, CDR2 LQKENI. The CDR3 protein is CASSPAGGTHYGYTF. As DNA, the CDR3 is TGTGCCAGCTCACCCGCAGGGGGTACCCACTATGGCTACACCTTC.

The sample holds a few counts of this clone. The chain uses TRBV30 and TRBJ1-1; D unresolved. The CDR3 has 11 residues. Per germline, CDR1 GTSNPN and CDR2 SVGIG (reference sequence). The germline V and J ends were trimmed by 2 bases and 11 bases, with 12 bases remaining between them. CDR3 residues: CAWSPGYSAFF. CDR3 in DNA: TGTGCCTGGAGTCCGGGTTATTCGGCTTTCTTT.